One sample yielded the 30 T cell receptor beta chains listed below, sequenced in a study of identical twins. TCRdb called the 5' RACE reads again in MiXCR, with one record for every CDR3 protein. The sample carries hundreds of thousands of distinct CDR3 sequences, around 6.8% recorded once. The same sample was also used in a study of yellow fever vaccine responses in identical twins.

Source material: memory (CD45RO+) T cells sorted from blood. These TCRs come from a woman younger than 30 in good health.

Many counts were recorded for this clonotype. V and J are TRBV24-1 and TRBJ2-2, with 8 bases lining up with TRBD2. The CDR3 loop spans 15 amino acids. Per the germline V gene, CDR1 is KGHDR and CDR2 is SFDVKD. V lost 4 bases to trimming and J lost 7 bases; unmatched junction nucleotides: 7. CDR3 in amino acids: CATSDQRLAIGELFF. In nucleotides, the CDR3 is TGTGCCACCAGTGACCAAAGACTAGCGATCGGGGAGCTGTTTTTT.

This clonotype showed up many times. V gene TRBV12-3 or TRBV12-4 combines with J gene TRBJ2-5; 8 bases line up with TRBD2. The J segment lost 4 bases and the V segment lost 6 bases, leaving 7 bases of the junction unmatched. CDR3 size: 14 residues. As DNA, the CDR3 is TGTGCCAGCAGACCGGGACTAGAAGGAGAGACCCAGTACTTC. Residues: CASRPGLEGETQYF.

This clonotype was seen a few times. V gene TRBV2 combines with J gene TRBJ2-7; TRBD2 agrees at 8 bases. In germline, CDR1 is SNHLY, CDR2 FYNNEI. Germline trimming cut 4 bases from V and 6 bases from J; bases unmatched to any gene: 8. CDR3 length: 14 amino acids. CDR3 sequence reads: CASSAFGGAAEQYF. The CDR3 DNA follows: TGTGCCAGCAGTGCTTTCGGGGGGGCCGCCGAGCAGTACTTC.

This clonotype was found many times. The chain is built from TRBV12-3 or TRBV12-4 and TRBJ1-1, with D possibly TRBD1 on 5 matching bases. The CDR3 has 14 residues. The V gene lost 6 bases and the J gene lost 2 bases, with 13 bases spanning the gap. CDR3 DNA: TGTGCCAGCAGGACCCGGGACGGCAACACTGAAGCTTTCTTT. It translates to CASRTRDGNTEAFF.

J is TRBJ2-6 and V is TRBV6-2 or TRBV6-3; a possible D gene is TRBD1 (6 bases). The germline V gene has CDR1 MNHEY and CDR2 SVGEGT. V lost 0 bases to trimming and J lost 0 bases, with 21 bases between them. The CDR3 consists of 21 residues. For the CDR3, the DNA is TGTGCCAGCAGTTACTCGACAGGACGGCACCGGAAAACCTCTGGGGCCAACGTCCTGACTTTC. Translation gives CASSYSTGRHRKTSGANVLTF.

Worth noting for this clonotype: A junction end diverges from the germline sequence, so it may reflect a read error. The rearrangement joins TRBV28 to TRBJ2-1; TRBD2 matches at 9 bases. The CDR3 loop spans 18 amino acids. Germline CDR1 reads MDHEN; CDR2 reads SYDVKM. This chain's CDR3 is CASSYPAGGLSSYNEQFF. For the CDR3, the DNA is TGTGCCAGCAGTTATCCAGCGGGGGGACTGAGCTCCTATAATGAGCAGTTCTTC.

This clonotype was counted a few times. The CDR3 here is CASSFRVGGNTGELFF. The CDR3 DNA follows: TGTGCCAGCAGCTTCAGGGTCGGGGGGAACACCGGGGAGCTGTTTTTT. V gene TRBV11-2 combines with J gene TRBJ2-2, with a weak D call TRBD2 (6 bases). Germline loops: CDR1 SGHAT, CDR2 FQNNGV. The CDR3 has 16 residues. V lost 3 bases and J lost 1, with 12 bases in between.

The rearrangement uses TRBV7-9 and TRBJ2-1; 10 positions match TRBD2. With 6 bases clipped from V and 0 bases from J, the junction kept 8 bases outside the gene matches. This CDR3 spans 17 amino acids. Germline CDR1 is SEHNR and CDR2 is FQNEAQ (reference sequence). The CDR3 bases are TGTGCCAGCAGTTTCAGACTAGCGGGCAGCTCCTACAATGAGCAGTTCTTC. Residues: CASSFRLAGSSYNEQFF.

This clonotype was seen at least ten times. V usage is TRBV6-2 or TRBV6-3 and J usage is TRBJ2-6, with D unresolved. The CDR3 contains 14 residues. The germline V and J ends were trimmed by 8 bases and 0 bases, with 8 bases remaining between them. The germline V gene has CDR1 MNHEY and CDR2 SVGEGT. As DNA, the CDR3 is TGTGCCAGCTCGGTAGTCTCTGGGGCCAACGTCCTGACTTTC. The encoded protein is CASSVVSGANVLTF.

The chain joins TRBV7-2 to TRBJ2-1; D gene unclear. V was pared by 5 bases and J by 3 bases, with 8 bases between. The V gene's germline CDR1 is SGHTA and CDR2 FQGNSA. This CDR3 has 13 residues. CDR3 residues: CASSADIYNEQFF. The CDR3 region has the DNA TGTGCCAGCAGCGCAGACATCTACAATGAGCAGTTCTTC.

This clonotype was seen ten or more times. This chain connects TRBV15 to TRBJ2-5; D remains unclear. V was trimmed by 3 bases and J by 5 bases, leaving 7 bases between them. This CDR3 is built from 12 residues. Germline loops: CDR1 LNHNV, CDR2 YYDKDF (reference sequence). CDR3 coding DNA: TGTGCCACCAGCAGGAACTGGGAGACCCAGTACTTC. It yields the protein CATSRNWETQYF.

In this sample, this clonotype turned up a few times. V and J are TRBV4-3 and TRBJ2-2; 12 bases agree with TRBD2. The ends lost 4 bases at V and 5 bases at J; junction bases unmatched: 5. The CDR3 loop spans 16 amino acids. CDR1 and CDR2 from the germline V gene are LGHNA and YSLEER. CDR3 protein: CASSPGTSGSTGELFF. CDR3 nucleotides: TGCGCCAGCAGCCCCGGGACTAGCGGGTCGACCGGGGAGCTGTTTTTT.

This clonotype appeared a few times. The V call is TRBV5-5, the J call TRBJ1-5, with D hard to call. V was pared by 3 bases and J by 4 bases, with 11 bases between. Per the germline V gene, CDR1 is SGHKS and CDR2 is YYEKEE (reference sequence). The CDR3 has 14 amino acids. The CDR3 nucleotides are TGTGCCAGCAGCTCCCTGACTCAAAATCAGCCCCAGCATTTT. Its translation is CASSSLTQNQPQHF.

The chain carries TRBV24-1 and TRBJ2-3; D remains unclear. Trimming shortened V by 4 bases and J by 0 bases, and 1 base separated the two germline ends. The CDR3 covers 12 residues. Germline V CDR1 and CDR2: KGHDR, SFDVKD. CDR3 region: CATSESTDTQYF. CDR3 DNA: TGTGCCACCAGTGAAAGCACAGATACGCAGTATTTT.

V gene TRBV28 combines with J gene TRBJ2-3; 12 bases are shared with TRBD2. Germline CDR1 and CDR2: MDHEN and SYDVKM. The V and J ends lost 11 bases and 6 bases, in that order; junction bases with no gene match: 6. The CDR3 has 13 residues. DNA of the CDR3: TGTGCCTCTGGACTAGCGGGGAGGGATACGCAGTATTTT. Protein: CASGLAGRDTQYF.

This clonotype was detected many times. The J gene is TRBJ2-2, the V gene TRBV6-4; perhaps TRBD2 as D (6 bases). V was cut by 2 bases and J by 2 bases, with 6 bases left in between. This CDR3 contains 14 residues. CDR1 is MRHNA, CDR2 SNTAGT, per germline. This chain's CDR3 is CASSDGTNTGELFF. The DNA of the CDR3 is TGTGCCAGCAGTGACGGGACTAACACCGGGGAGCTGTTTTTT.

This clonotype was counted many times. This chain's CDR3 is CASSLGQGAQGTGELFF. CDR3 DNA: TGTGCCAGCAGCTTGGGACAGGGGGCGCAGGGCACCGGGGAGCTGTTTTTT. The genes are TRBV7-2 and TRBJ2-2, with 12 bases that match TRBD1. Germline V gene lookup returns CDR1 SGHTA and CDR2 FQGNSA. This CDR3 contains 17 residues. The V gene end was trimmed by 3 bases and the J gene end by 4 bases; junction bases not matched to a gene: 6. Complete variable domain (other parts from reference TRBV7-2 and TRBJ2-2): GAGVSQSPSNKVTEKGKDVELRCDPISGHTALYWYRQSLGQGLEFLIYFQGNSAPDKSGLPSDRFSAERTGGSVSTLTIQRTQQEDSAVYLCASSLGQGAQGTGELFFGEGSRLTVL.

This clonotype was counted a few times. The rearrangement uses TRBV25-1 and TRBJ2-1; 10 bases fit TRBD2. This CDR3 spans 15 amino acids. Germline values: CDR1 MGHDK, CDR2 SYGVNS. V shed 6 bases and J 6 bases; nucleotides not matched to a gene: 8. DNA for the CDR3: TGTGCCAGCAGGGCTGCTAGCGGGAGTGGCAATGAGCAGTTCTTC. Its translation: CASRAASGSGNEQFF.

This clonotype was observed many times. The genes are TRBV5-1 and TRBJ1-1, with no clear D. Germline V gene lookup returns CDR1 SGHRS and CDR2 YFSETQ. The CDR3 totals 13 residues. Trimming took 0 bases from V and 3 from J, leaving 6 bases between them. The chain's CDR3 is CASSLVTHTEAFF. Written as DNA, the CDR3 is TGCGCCAGCAGCTTGGTAACACACACTGAAGCTTTCTTT. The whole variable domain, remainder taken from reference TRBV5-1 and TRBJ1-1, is KAGVTQTPRYLIKTRGQQVTLSCSPISGHRSVSWYQQTPGQGLQFLFEYFSETQRNKGNFPGRFSGRQFSNSRSEMNVSTLELGDSALYLCASSLVTHTEAFFGQGTRLTVV.

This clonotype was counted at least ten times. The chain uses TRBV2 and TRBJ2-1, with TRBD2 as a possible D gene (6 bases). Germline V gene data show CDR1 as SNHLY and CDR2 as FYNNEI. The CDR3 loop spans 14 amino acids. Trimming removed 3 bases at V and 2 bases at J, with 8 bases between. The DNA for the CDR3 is TGTGCCAGCAGTGATGGGGGGACCTACAATGAGCAGTTCTTC. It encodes CASSDGGTYNEQFF.

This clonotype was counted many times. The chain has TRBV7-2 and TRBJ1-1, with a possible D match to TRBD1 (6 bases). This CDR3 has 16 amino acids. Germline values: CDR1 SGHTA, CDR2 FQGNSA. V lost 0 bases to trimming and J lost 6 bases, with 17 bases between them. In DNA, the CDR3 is TGTGCCAGCAGCTTAGCGCGTCCCAGGGGTGGCCCTGAAGCTTTCTTT. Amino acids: CASSLARPRGGPEAFF.

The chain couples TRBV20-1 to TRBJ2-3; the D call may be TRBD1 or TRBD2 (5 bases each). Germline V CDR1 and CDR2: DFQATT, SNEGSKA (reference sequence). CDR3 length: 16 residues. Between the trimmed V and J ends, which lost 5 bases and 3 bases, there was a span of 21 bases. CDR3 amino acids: CSAPRGVGGATDTQYF. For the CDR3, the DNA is TGCAGTGCTCCCCGGGGCGTGGGTGGGGCGACAGATACGCAGTATTTT.

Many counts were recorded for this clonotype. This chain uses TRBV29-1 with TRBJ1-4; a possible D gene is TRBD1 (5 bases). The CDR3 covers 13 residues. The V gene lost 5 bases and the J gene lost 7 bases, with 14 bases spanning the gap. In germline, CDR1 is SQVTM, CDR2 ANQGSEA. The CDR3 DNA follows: TGCAGCGTTTCATGGGGCCTGGCTGAAAAACTGTTTTTT. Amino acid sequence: CSVSWGLAEKLFF.

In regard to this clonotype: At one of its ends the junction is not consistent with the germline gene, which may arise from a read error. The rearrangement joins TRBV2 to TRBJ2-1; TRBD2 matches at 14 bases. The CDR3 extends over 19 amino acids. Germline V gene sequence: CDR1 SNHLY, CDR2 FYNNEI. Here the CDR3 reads CTSSLPHGLAGGRGNEQFF. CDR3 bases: TGTACCAGCAGTTTACCCCACGGACTAGCGGGAGGAAGGGGTAATGAGCAGTTCTTC.

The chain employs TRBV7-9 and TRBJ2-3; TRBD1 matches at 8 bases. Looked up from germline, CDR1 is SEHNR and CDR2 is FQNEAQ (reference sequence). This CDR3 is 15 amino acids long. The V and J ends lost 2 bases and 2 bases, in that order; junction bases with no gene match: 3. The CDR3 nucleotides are TGTGCCAGCAGCTTACAGGGGGCGCTCACAGATACGCAGTATTTT. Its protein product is CASSLQGALTDTQYF.

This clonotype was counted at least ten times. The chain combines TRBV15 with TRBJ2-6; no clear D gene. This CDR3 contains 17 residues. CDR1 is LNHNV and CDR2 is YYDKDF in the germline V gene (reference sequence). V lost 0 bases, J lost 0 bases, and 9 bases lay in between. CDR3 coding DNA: TGTGCCACCAGCAGAGAAAGGGTGGGCTCTGGGGCCAACGTCCTGACTTTC. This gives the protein CATSRERVGSGANVLTF.

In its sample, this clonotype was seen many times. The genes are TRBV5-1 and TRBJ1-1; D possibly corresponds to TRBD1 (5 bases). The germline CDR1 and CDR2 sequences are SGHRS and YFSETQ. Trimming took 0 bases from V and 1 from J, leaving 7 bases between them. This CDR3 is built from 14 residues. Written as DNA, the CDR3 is TGCGCCAGCAGCTTGGGACAGTCGAACACTGAAGCTTTCTTT. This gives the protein CASSLGQSNTEAFF.

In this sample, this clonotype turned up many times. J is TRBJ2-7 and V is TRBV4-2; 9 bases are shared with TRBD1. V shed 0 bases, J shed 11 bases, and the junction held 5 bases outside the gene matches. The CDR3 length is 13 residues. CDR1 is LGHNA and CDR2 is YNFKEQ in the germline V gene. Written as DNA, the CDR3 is TGTGCCAGCAGCCAAGATCCAGGGGACAGGGAGTACTTC. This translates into CASSQDPGDREYF.

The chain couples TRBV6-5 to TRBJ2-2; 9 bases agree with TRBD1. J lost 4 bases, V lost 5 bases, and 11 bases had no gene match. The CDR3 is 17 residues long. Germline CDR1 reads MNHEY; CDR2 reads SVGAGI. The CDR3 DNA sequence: TGTGCCAGCAGTCATCGAGGTGGGACAGGGACCACCGGGGAGCTGTTTTTT. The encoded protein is CASSHRGGTGTTGELFF.

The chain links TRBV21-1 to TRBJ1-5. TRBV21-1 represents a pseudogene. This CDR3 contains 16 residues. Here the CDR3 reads CASSKIVRIGNQPQHF. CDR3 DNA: TGTGCCAGCAGCAAAATTGTCAGGATTGGGAATCAGCCCCAGCATTTT.